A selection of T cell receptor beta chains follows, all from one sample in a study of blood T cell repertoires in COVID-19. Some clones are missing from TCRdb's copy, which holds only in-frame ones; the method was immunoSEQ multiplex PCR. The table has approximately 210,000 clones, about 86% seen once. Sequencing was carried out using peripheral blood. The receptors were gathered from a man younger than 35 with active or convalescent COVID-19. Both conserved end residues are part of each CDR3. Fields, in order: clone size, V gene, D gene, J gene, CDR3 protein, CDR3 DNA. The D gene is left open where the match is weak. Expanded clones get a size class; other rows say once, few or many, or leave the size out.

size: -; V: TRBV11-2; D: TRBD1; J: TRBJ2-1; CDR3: CASSLDRGEWNEQFF; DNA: TGTGCCAGCAGCCTGGACAGGGGAGAATGGAATGAGCAGTTCTTC
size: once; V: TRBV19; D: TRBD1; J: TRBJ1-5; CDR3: CASNGQGGQPQHF; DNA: TGTGCCAGTAACGGACAGGGCGGGCAGCCCCAGCATTTT
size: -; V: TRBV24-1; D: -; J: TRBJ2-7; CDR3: CATSDSTSGYEQYF; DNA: TGTGCCACCAGTGATTCCACCTCGGGCTACGAGCAGTACTTC
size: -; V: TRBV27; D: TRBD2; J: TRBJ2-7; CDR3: CASSFLASGPYEQYF; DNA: TGTGCCAGCAGTTTCTTGGCTAGCGGACCCTACGAGCAGTACTTC
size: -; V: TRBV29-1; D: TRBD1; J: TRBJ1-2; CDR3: CSVQGAGGYTF; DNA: TGCAGCGTCCAGGGGGCGGGTGGCTACACCTTC
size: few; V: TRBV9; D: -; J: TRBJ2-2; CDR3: CASSVGSRTGELFF; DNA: TGTGCCAGCAGCGTAGGGTCGAGGACCGGGGAGCTGTTTTTT
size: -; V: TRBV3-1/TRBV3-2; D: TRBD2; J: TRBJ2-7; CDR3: CASSEGLAGVEQYF; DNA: TGTGCCAGCAGCGAGGGACTAGCGGGAGTCGAGCAGTACTTC
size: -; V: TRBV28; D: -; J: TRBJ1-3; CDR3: CASSIPQGNTIYF; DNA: TGTGCCAGCAGTATCCCACAGGGAAACACCATATATTTT
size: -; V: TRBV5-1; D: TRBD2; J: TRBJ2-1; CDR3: CASSLALTSGLPDEQFF; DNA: TGCGCCAGCAGCTTGGCGTTGACTAGCGGCCTCCCGGATGAGCAGTTCTTC
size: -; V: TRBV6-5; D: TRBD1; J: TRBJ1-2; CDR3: CASRVGQGIYGYTF; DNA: TGTGCCAGCAGGGTCGGACAGGGGATCTATGGCTACACCTTC
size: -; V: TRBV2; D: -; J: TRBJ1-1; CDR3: CASRDSMNTEAFF; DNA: TGTGCCAGCAGGGACAGCATGAACACTGAAGCTTTCTTT
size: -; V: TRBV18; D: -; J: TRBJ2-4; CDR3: CASSLREHIAKNIQYF; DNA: TGTGCCAGCTCCTTGAGGGAACATATAGCCAAAAACATTCAGTACTTC
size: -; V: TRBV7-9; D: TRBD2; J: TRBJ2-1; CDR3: CASSLGTSGFNEQFF; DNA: TGTGCCAGCAGCTTAGGTACTAGCGGGTTCAATGAGCAGTTCTTC
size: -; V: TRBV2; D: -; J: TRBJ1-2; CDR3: CASRQGRGTGYTF; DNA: TGTGCCAGCAGGCAAGGCAGGGGAACTGGCTACACCTTC
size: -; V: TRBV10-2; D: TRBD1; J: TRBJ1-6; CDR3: CASSGGTANSPLHF; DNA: TGCGCCAGCAGTGGAGGGACAGCGAATTCACCCCTCCACTTT
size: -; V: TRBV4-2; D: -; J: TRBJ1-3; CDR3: CASSQDSGRSGNTIYF; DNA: TGTGCCAGCAGCCAAGATTCAGGGAGGTCTGGAAACACCATATATTTT
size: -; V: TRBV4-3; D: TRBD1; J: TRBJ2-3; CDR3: CASSPGTDTDTQYF; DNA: TGCGCCAGCAGCCCCGGGACAGACACAGATACGCAGTATTTT
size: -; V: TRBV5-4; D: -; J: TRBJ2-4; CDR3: CASSLTQGNLAKNIQYF; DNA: TGTGCCAGCAGCTTGACACAGGGCAATCTAGCCAAAAACATTCAGTACTTC
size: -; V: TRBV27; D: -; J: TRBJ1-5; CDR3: CASSLTVDTNQPQHF; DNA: TGTGCCAGCAGTTTAACGGTCGATACCAATCAGCCCCAGCATTTT
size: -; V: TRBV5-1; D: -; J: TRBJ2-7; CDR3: CASTPEASYEQYF; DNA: TGCGCCAGCACCCCGGAGGCTTCCTACGAGCAGTACTTC
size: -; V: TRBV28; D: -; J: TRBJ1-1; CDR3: CASSLPPPRTEAFF; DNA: TGTGCCAGCAGTTTACCCCCTCCGCGGACTGAAGCTTTCTTT
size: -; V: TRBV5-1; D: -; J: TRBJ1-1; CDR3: CASSLASQVTEAFF; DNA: TGCGCCAGCAGCTTGGCCTCACAAGTCACTGAAGCTTTCTTT
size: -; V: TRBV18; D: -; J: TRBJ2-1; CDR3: CASSPPKPGQIVEQFF; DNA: TGTGCCAGCTCACCACCTAAACCGGGACAAATTGTCGAGCAGTTCTTC
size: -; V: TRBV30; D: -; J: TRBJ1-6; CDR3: CAWSVNRVNSPLHF; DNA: TGTGCCTGGAGTGTAAACAGGGTAAACTCACCCCTCCACTTT
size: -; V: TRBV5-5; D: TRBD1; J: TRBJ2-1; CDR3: CASSLPTGVRQSEQFF; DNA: TGTGCCAGCAGCTTGCCGACAGGGGTTCGTCAAAGTGAGCAGTTCTTC
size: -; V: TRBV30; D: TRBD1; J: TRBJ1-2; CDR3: CACRRQGNYGYTF; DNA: TGTGCCTGTAGGCGACAGGGGAACTATGGCTACACCTTC
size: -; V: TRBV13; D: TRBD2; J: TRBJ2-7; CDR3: CASRKAGTSRTEQYF; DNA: TGTGCCAGCAGAAAGGCTGGGACTAGTCGGACGGAGCAGTACTTC
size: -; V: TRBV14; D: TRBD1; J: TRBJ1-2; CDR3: CASSQERARGVSGYTF; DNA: TGTGCCAGCAGCCAAGAAAGGGCCAGGGGGGTATCCGGCTACACCTTC
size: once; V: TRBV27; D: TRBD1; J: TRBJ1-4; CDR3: CASKPGTAEKLFF; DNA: TGTGCCAGCAAACCGGGGACAGCGGAAAAACTGTTTTTT
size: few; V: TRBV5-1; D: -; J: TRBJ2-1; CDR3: CASTPSSGSPYNEQFF; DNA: TGCGCCAGCACCCCTTCATCCGGGAGCCCCTACAATGAGCAGTTCTTC
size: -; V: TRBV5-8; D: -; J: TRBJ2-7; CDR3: CASTVGVQRDYEQYF; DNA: TGTGCCAGCACGGTCGGAGTCCAGCGCGACTACGAGCAGTACTTC